Sequencing of this T cell receptor (beta chain) was carried out in a study of blood T cell repertoires in COVID-19. Across the study: COVID-19 samples from acute and convalescent phases originated in the United States, Italy and Spain. Nucleic acid was either cDNA or gDNA, and it came from T cells, B-cell-depleted T cells, or PBMCs.

There are 14 residues in the CDR3. CDR1 and CDR2 from the germline V gene are MNHEY and SMNVEV (reference sequence). V was shortened by 3 bases and J by 3 bases, with 11 bases between the two germline ends. In the original workflow: By means of reference gene primer amplification, nucleated cell counts were estimated. Generated by immunoSEQ multiplex PCR, the TCRdb table keeps only in-frame clones and is missing some. Clone size and V and J calls were adopted from that table, with D and trimming inferred from the DNA. In the table there are approximately 70,000 clones, around 86% of which are singletons.

The V call is TRBV27, the J call TRBJ1-1; no clear D. This sequence originates from a man between 65 and 85 years old with active or convalescent COVID-19. The sequencing input was peripheral blood. Written as DNA, the CDR3 is TGTGCCAGCAGTTTGTCATTGGGCTACACTGAAGCTTTCTTT. Protein product: CASSLSLGYTEAFF.